The clone carrying this T cell receptor beta chain was seen only once. This entry comes from a study of blood T cell repertoires in COVID-19. Study background: Italy, Spain and the United States were the sources of the convalescent and acute COVID-19 samples. T cells, B-cell-depleted T cells, or PBMCs provided the cDNA or gDNA that served as material.

The CDR3 spans 15 residues. CDR1 is MGHRA and CDR2 is YSYEKL in the germline V gene. Trimming cost V 1 base and J 1 base; bases outside gene matches: 3. Under the authors' procedure: Scientists estimated how many nucleated cells there were by amplifying reference gene primers. TCRdb keeps only in-frame clones here, not all; method: immunoSEQ multiplex PCR. D and trimming were read from the DNA, whereas the V and J calls and clone size are those reported in that table. The data contain tens of thousands of clones, 85% of them seen just once; the ten biggest clones take up around 4%. Sequencing used peripheral blood. The TCR comes from a man aged 55 to 69 with acute or convalescent COVID-19. The rearrangement joins TRBV4-1 to TRBJ2-7, with 8 bases lining up with TRBD1. Here the CDR3 DNA reads TGCGCCAGCAGCCAAGGGACAGGGCTATCCTACGAGCAGTACTTC. This gives the protein CASSQGTGLSYEQYF.